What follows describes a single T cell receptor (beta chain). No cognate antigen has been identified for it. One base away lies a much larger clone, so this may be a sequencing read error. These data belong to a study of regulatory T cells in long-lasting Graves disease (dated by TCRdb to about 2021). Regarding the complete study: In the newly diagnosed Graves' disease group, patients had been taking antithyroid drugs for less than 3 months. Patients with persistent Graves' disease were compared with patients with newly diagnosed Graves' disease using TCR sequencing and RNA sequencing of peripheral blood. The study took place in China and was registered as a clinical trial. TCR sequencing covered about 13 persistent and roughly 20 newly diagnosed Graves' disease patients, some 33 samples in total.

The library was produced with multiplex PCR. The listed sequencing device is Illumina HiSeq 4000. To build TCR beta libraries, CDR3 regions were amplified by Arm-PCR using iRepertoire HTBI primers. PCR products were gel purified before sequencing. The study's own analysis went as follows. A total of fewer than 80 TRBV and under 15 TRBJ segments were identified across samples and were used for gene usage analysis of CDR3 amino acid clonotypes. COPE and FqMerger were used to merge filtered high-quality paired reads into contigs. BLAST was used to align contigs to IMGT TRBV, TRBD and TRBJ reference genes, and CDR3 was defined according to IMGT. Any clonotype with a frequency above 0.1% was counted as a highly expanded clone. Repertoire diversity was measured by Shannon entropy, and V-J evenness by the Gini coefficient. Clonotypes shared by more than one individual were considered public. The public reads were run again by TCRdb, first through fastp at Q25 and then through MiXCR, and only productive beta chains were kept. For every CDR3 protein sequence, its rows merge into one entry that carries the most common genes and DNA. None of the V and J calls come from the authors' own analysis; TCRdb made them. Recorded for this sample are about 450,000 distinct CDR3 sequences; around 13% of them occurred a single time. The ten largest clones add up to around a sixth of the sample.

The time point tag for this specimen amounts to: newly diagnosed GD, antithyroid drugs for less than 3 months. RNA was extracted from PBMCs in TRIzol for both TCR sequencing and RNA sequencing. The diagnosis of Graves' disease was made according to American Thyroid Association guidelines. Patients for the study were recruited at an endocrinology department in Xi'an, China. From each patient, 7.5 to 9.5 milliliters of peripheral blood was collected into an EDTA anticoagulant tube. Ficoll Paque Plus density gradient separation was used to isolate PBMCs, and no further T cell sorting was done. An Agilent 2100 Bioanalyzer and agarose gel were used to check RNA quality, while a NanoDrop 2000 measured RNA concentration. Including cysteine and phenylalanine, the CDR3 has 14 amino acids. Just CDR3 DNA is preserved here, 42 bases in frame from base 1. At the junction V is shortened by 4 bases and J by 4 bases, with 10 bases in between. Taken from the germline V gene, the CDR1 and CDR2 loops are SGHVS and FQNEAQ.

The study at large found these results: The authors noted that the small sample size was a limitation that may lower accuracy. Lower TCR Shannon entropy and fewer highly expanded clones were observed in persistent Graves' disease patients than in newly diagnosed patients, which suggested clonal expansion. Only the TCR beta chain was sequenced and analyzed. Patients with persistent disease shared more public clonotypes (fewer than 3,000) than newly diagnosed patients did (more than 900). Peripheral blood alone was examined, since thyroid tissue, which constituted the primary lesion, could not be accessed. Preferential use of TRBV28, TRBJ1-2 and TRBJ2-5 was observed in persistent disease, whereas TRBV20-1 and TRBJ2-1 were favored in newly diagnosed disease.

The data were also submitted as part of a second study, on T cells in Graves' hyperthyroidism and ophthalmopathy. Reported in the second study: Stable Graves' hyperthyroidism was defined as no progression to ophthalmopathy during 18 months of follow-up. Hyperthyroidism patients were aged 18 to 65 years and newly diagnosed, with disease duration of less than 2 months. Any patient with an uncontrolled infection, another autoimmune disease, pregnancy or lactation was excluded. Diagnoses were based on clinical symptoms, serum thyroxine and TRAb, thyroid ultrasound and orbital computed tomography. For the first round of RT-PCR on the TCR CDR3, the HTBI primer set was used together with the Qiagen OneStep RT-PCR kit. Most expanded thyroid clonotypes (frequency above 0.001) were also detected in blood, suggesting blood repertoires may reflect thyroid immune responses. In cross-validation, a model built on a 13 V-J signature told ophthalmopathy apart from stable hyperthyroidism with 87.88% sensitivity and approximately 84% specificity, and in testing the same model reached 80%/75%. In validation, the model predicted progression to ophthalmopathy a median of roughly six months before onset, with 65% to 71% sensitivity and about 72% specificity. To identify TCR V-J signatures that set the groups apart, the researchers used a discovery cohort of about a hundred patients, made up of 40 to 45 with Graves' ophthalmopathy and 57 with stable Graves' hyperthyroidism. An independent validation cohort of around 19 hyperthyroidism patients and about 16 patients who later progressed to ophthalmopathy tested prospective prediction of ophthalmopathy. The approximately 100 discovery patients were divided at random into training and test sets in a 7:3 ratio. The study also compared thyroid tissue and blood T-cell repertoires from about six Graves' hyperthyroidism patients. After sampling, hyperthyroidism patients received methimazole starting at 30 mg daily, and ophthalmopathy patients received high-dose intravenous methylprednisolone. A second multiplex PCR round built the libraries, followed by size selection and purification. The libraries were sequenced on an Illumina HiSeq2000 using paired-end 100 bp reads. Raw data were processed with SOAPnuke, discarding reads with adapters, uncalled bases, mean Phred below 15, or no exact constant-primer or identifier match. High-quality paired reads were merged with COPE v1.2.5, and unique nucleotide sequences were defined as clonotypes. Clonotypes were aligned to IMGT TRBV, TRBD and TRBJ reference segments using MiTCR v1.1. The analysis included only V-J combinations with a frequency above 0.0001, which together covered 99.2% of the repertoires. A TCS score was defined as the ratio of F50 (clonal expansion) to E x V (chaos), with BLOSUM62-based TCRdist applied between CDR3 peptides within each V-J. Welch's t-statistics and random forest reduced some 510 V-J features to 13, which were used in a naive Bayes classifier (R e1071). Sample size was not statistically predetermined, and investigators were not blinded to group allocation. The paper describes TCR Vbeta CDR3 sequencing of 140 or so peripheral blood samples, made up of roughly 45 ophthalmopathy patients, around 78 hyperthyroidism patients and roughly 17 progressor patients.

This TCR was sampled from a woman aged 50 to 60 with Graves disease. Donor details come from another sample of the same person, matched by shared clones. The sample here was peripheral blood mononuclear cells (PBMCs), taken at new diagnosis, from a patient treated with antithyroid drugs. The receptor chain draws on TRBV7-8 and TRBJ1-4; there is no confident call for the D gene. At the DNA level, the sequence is TGTGCCAGCAGCTACGGGAAAAATAATGAAAAACTGTTTTTT. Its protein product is CASSYGKNNEKLFF.